The TCR beta chain under discussion was sequenced for a study of T cell changes during pregnancy in multiple sclerosis. The CDR3 totals 14 residues. J gave up 9 bases and V 6 bases, and 3 bases lay outside the gene matches. Germline values: CDR1 LNHDA, CDR2 SQIVND (reference sequence). The assay was immunoSEQ multiplex PCR, and TCRdb's table has in-frame clones only and misses some. The sample consists of some 62,000 clones, approximately 92% of them appearing once. Sequencing used peripheral blood, obtained in the second trimester of pregnancy. V and J are TRBV19 and TRBJ2-2, with TRBD2 matching 14 bases. The TCR originated in a female donor in good health, enrolled as a control in a pregnancy study. The DNA for the CDR3 is TGTGCCAGTAGGACTAGCGGGAGGGCCCGGGAGCTGTTTTTT. Encoded protein: CASRTSGRARELFF.